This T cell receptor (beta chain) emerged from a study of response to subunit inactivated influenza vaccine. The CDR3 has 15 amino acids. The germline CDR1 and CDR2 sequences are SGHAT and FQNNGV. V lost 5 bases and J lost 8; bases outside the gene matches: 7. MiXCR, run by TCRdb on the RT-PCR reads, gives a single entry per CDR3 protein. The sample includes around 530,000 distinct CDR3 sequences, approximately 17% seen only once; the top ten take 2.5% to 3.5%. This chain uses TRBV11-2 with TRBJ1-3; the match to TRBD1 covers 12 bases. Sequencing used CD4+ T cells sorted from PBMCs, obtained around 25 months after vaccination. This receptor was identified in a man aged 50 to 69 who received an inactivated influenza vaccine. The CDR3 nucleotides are TGTGCCAGCAGCACCTGGGGACAGGGGGCAGACACCATATATTTT. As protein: CASSTWGQGADTIYF.